This is a list of T cell receptor beta chains from one sample in a study of T cells after yellow fever vaccination. TCRdb re-called the 5' RACE reads through MiXCR, storing one row per CDR3 protein. The data show 280,000 or so distinct CDR3 sequences, with around 10% seen just once and around 3.3% held by the top ten. This specimen was CD4+ T cells sorted from PBMCs, taken 5 days after the yellow fever booster vaccination. The origin of the receptors is a man in his late teens or twenties who received the YFV17D yellow fever vaccine. CDR3s include the opening cysteine and the closing phenylalanine or tryptophan. A D gene is named only where the DNA matches it firmly. Size is stated for part of the rows, as once, few or many counts, or as a class when the clone is expanded.

D	J	size	V	DNA	CDR3
-	TRBJ1-6	few	TRBV5-1	TGCGCCAGCAGCTTGGTTAGGGCAGGGGCTAGTTCACCCCTCCACTTT	CASSLVRAGASSPLHF
TRBD1	TRBJ2-1	few	TRBV7-9	TGTGCCAGCAGCCAGAGACAGGGCTACAATGAGCAGTTCTTC	CASSQRQGYNEQFF
-	TRBJ1-2	few	TRBV30	TGTGCCTGGAGTCCGGACAGCAACTATGGCTACACCTTC	CAWSPDSNYGYTF
-	TRBJ2-5	many	TRBV7-9	TGTGCCAGCAGCTTAGCCCGGGGGACCCAGTACTTC	CASSLARGTQYF
-	TRBJ2-5	few	TRBV7-2	TGTGCCAGCAGCTTTACAGGGCTAGAGACCCAGTACTTC	CASSFTGLETQYF
TRBD1	TRBJ2-3	-	TRBV5-1	TGCGCCAGCAGCTGGGGACAGGGGGTGCGCCGAAATACGCAGTATTTT	CASSWGQGVRRNTQYF
-	TRBJ2-5	-	TRBV18	TGTGCCAGCTCACCTGATTCGGGAAAAGAGACCCAGTACTTC	CASSPDSGKETQYF
TRBD1	TRBJ1-5	few	TRBV2	TGTGCCAGCAGTGTTACAGGGGGCGCGGGCAATCAGCCCCAGCATTTT	CASSVTGGAGNQPQHF
-	TRBJ2-7	-	TRBV4-3	TGCGCCAGCAGCCAAGATCTCACTCCAGGGAAGCGAAGCTCCTACGAGCAGTACTTC	CASSQDLTPGKRSSYEQYF
-	TRBJ2-2	many	TRBV12-3/TRBV12-4	TGTGCCAGCAGTTTAGGTGCCAGCACCGGGGAGCTGTTTTTT	CASSLGASTGELFF
TRBD1	TRBJ2-5	-	TRBV10-3	TGTGCCATCAGCCGAAGGACAGGGGCCAGTGAGACCCAGTACTTC	CAISRRTGASETQYF
-	TRBJ2-2	-	TRBV9	TGTGCCAGCAGCCCTTCGATTGGGCGGTCGGCCGGGGAGCTGTTTTTT	CASSPSIGRSAGELFF
TRBD1	TRBJ1-2	-	TRBV19	TGTGCCAGTAGTTCACAAGACAGGGCCTATGGCTACACCTTC	CASSSQDRAYGYTF
-	TRBJ2-5	few	TRBV2	TGTGCCAGCTCCCGCGCGCAAGAGACCCAGTACTTC	CASSRAQETQYF
TRBD1	TRBJ2-2	many	TRBV24-1	TGTGCCACCAGTGACCCGAAGAGGGGGCACACCGGGGAGCTGTTTTTT	CATSDPKRGHTGELFF
-	TRBJ2-5	few	TRBV7-2	TGTGCCAGTCTTAGCGGAAACCAAGAGACCCAGTACTTC	CASLSGNQETQYF